The following is a T cell receptor beta chain sequence with its context. This record belongs to a study of blood T cell repertoires in COVID-19. V lost 1 base, J lost 6 bases, and 8 bases stayed unmatched. Germline loops: CDR1 MGHRA, CDR2 YSYEKL. The CDR3 is made up of 18 amino acids. In the authors' methods: The authors estimated nucleated cell counts from reference gene primer amplification. This table comes from immunoSEQ multiplex PCR, and its TCRdb copy is limited to in-frame clones, with some not included. For V, J and clone size, that table is used; D and trimming come from the DNA. Of some 190,000 clones listed, 85% to 90% were seen once; the top ten hold around 24%.

The sequence was obtained from a woman in her thirties or forties in a cohort exposed to, infected with or recovered from COVID-19 (not recorded which). The chain carries TRBV4-1 and TRBJ2-1; 14 nucleotides line up with TRBD2. Sequencing was done on a sample of PBMCs or T cells enriched from blood (not recorded which). The CDR3 nucleotides are TGCGCCAGCAGCCAAGGGGGACTAGCGGGGGTCGGTCTCAATGAGCAGTTCTTC. It specifies CASSQGGLAGVGLNEQFF.